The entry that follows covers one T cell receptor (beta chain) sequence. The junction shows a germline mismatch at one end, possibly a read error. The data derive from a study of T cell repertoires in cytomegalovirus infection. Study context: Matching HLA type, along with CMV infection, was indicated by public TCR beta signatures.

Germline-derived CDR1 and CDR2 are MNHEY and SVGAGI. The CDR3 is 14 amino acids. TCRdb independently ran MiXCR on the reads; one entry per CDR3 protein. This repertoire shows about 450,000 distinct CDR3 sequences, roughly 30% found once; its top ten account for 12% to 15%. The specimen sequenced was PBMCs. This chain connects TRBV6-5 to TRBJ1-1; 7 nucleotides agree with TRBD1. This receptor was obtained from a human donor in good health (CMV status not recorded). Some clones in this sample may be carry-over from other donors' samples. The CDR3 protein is CARSWTGANTEAFF. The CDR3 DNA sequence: TGTGCCCGCAGTTGGACAGGCGCGAACACTGAAGCTTTCTTT.